This T cell receptor beta chain was profiled in a study of blood T cell repertoires in COVID-19. Study summary: Sites across the United States, Italy and Spain contributed samples from acute and convalescent COVID-19. Sources were T cells, B-cell-depleted T cells, or PBMCs; the material itself was cDNA or gDNA.

This table comes from immunoSEQ multiplex PCR, and its TCRdb copy is limited to in-frame clones, with some not included. Among around 230,000 clones listed, 75% to 90% were seen once. Those enrolled, adults aged about 18 to 95 years, came from around 25 US areas. Participant-reported clinical history was the basis for cohort assignment. This clone was observed a single time. J lost 0 bases, V lost 4 bases, and 7 bases had no gene match. CDR1 is LNHDA and CDR2 is SQIVND in the germline V gene (reference sequence). The CDR3 is 19 amino acids. Sequencing was done on a sample of PBMCs or T cells enriched from blood (not recorded which). The gene calls are TRBV19 and TRBJ2-6; 12 bases fit TRBD1. The clonotype comes from a man aged 35 to 55 who had recovered from COVID-19. For the CDR3, the DNA is TGTGCCAGTAGTACCCAGGGACAGGGGGCGGGCTCTGGGGCCAACGTCCTGACTTTC. Protein sequence: CASSTQGQGAGSGANVLTF.